The 20 T cell receptor beta chains in this list originate from one sample, sequenced in a study of CXCR3-negative and CXCR3-positive naive CD8 T cells. No cognate antigen is known for these TCRs. Study conclusions and caveats: Against CXCR3-negative naive cells, CXCR3-positive naive cells showed more hydrophobic TRB CDR3s.

The method, 5' RACE with UMI labels, was used to prepare the TRB cDNA libraries. Reanalyzing the 5' RACE reads, TCRdb keeps one entry per CDR3 protein, without DNA. This sample's table reports 85,000 to 130,000 distinct CDR3 sequences. Sequenced material: naive CXCR3+ CD8+ T cells from blood. The subset: CD45RO-CCR7+CD27+CD95- naive CD8+ T cells expressing CXCR3 (TNR3+). The receptors stem from a human donor in good health. Some clones in this sample may be carry-over from other donors' samples.

The rearrangement uses TRBV12-3 or TRBV12-4 and TRBJ2-3; TCRdb indicates TRBD2, and absent DNA this call remains unverified. The CDR3 loop spans 16 amino acids. CDR3 residues: CASNSPGLHAGDTQYF.

CDR3 amino acids: CAISAGGGTSTDTQYF. The chain uses TRBV10-3 and TRBJ2-3; the TCRdb D gene call, TRBD1, has no DNA to confirm it. The germline V gene has CDR1 ENHRY and CDR2 SYGVKD. There are 16 residues in the CDR3.

This chain uses TRBV3-1 with TRBJ2-7; TCRdb picks TRBD2, but there is no DNA to check that call. This CDR3 has 14 residues. The V gene's germline CDR1 is LGHDT and CDR2 YNNKEL (reference sequence). The CDR3 sequence: CATTSGLAIHEQYF.

The gene calls are TRBV6-5 and TRBJ2-7; TCRdb's D call of TRBD1 is untestable without DNA. The CDR3 contains 17 residues. CDR1 MNHEY and CDR2 SVGAGI come from the germline V gene. CDR3 sequence: CASSYSKLSDRGYEQYF.

The V gene is TRBV28, the J gene TRBJ2-5; TCRdb names TRBD1, which stays unverified in the absence of DNA. The germline V gene encodes CDR1 MDHEN and CDR2 SYDVKM. This CDR3 contains 13 residues. The CDR3 sequence: CASSRQGWETQYF.

The J gene is TRBJ2-7, the V gene TRBV28. CDR1 is MDHEN and CDR2 is SYDVKM in the germline V gene. This CDR3 contains 15 residues. The CDR3 loop reads CATSRDWGRIDEQYF. The variable domain in full, with the rest retrieved from reference TRBV28 and TRBJ2-7, is DVKVTQSSRYLVKRTGEKVFLECVQDMDHENMFWYRQDPGLGLRLIYFSYDVKMKEKGDIPEGYSVSREKKERFSLILESASTNQTSMYLCATSRDWGRIDEQYFGPGTRLTVT.

The chain carries TRBV6-5 and TRBJ2-1; there is no DNA to check the TCRdb D call of TRBD2. The V gene's germline CDR1 is MNHEY and CDR2 SVGAGI. The CDR3 runs 16 residues. The CDR3 sequence: CASSYTTGGSDNEQFF.

The chain links TRBV10-3 to TRBJ1-1. The germline CDR1 and CDR2 sequences are ENHRY and SYGVKD. This CDR3 has 15 amino acids. The CDR3 reads CASSLWQGGGTEAFF.

This chain's CDR3 is CASSLYDLPADNQPQHF. The chain is built from TRBV7-3 and TRBJ1-5. Germline assignment: CDR1 SGHTA and CDR2 FQGTGA. The CDR3 is made up of 17 amino acids.

The rearrangement links TRBV28 to TRBJ1-4. Per the germline V gene, CDR1 is MDHEN and CDR2 is SYDVKM. The CDR3 has 14 amino acids. The chain's CDR3 is CASTSVGGGEKLFF.

The rearrangement joins TRBV3-1 to TRBJ2-3. CDR1 LGHDT and CDR2 YNNKEL come from the germline V gene (reference sequence). CDR3 length: 14 amino acids. The CDR3 spells CASSQLDYTDTQYF.

The chain carries TRBV14 and TRBJ2-3; TCRdb's D gene call, TRBD1, goes unchecked for lack of DNA. This CDR3 has 14 amino acids. The germline gives CDR1 SGHDN, CDR2 FVKESK. The CDR3 is CASSHRDTRDTQYF.

CDR3 loop: CASGPAKGPACGYTF. V is TRBV21-1 and J is TRBJ1-2. TRBV21-1 is a known pseudogene. CDR3 size: 15 residues.

V and J are TRBV11-3 and TRBJ2-1. CDR3 length: 13 amino acids. Germline values: CDR1 SGHNT, CDR2 YENEEA. CDR3: CASSLLEDNEQFF.

V and J are TRBV12-3 or TRBV12-4 and TRBJ2-5; without DNA, the TCRdb call of TRBD2 cannot be checked. This CDR3 region has 17 residues. CDR3: CASSLGSYGPYQGTQYF.

The J gene is TRBJ2-7, the V gene TRBV5-6; TCRdb proposes TRBD2, but this gene call is untestable without DNA. Germline-derived CDR1 and CDR2 are SGHDT and YYEEEE. This CDR3 has 15 residues. The CDR3 sequence: CASSLVGEASYEQYF.

The chain carries TRBV6-6 and TRBJ1-1. The germline CDR1 and CDR2 sequences are MNHNY and SVGAGI (reference sequence). The CDR3 contains 15 residues. The CDR3 sequence is CASSYSSMENTEAFF.

The rearrangement joins TRBV4-1 to TRBJ2-1. Germline CDR1 and CDR2: MGHRA and YSYEKL. This CDR3 has 15 amino acids. This CDR3 reads CASSQDPLSYNEQFF.

The V and J genes are TRBV12-3 or TRBV12-4 and TRBJ2-3; the TRBD2 assignment by TCRdb is unverifiable without DNA. The CDR3 extends over 16 amino acids. Here the CDR3 reads CASSPGLVPSTDTQYF.

The chain combines TRBV4-3 with TRBJ1-1; TCRdb gives TRBD1 as the D gene, but with no DNA this cannot be confirmed. The CDR3 is 15 residues long. Germline-derived CDR1 and CDR2 are LGHNA and YSLEER. The CDR3 loop reads CASSQDPGAFTEAFF.